The present T cell receptor (beta chain) was sequenced within a study of blood T cell repertoires in COVID-19. Produced via immunoSEQ multiplex PCR; TCRdb's table is partial and in-frame only. This sample carries about 430,000 clones, around 87% of them seen once, and the ten largest clones take 0.95% to 1.2%. This CDR3 has 15 amino acids. The germline V gene has CDR1 SGDLS and CDR2 YYNGEE. V lost 4 bases and J lost 0, with 14 bases in between. This TCR derives from a man aged 25 to 45 who had recovered from COVID-19. V and J are TRBV9 and TRBJ2-7, with D perhaps matching TRBD1 (6 bases). The sequenced material came from PBMCs or T cells enriched from blood (not recorded which). CDR3 sequence: CASSRKRTDSYEQYF. CDR3 nucleotide sequence: TGTGCCAGCAGCCGCAAGAGGACAGACTCCTACGAGCAGTACTTC. The entire variable domain, with the rest obtained from reference TRBV9 and TRBJ2-7, is as follows: DSGVTQTPKHLITATGQRVTLRCSPRSGDLSVYWYQQSLDQGLQFLIQYYNGEERAKGNILERFSAQQFPDLHSELNLSSLELGDSALYFCASSRKRTDSYEQYFGPGTRLTVT.